The present T cell receptor beta chain was sequenced within a study of blood T cells in healthy people across ages. Concerning this clonotype: Antigen specificity is unknown.

Study-level points and caveats: Researchers said unsorted PBMCs prevented a conclusive naive versus antigen-experienced comparison. Diversity figures derived from one million T cells were judged to underestimate the true value.

A second roughly 7 to 11 cycle PCR used barcoded and J-beta primers. One entry per CDR3 protein results from TCRdb running MiXCR on the 5' RACE reads. The sample has 550,000 to 600,000 distinct CDR3 sequences, roughly 43% seen once. The CDR3 runs 16 residues. V was clipped by 0 bases and J by 4 bases; unmatched bases: 5. CDR1 and CDR2 from the germline V gene are SGDLS and YYNGEE. The TCR originated in a man older than 75 in good health. This rearrangement joins TRBV9 to TRBJ2-2; 8 bases line up with TRBD2. Sequencing was done on a sample of blood. Here the CDR3 DNA reads TGTGCCAGCAGCGTAGAGGCGGGAGGTATCACCGGGGAGCTGTTTTTT. This codes for CASSVEAGGITGELFF.